This TCR beta chain was found in a study of identical twins. TCRdb passed the 5' RACE reads through MiXCR, listing each CDR3 protein once. This sample has about 900,000 distinct CDR3 sequences, with about 12% found just once. This clonotype was seen a handful of times. Healthy Caucasians supplied all donations. After removal of 1 base from V and 6 bases from J, the junction contained 6 bases not matched to a gene. The CDR3 runs to 15 residues. CDR1 and CDR2 (germline): SGHRS, YFSETQ. These data also formed part of another study, on yellow fever vaccine responses in identical twins.

The sequence derives from a woman younger than 35 in good health. V usage is TRBV5-1 and J usage is TRBJ2-7, with 11 bases fitting TRBD2. Sequenced: PBMCs. Here the CDR3 reads CASSLTSGRGSEQYF. The CDR3 DNA is TGCGCCAGCAGCTTGACTAGCGGGAGAGGTTCCGAGCAGTACTTC.